These 11 T cell receptor beta chains originate from one sample sequenced in a study of T cell responses to AZD1222 COVID-19 vaccine. Assay used: immunoSEQ multiplex PCR; TCRdb lists only in-frame clones, some missing. The table has about 150,000 clones, roughly 85% seen once; the top ten hold 0.85% to 1.1%. This material consisted of peripheral blood, taken 28 days after the second AZD1222 dose. The receptor set was obtained from an adult who received the AZD1222 COVID-19 vaccine.

The chain links TRBV27 to TRBJ1-6; the match to TRBD1 covers 8 bases. CDR1 and CDR2 (germline): MNHEY, SMNVEV (reference sequence). This CDR3 is 18 amino acids long. V shed 0 bases, J shed 9 bases, and the junction held 13 bases outside the gene matches. The CDR3 is CASSLSPLFRGLGSPLHF. In nucleotides, the CDR3 is TGTGCCAGCAGTTTATCCCCACTTTTCAGGGGGCTGGGTTCACCCCTCCACTTT.

The chain carries TRBV5-1 and TRBJ1-1; weak D call: TRBD1 (5 bases). V was pared by 6 bases and J by 6 bases, with 21 bases between. The CDR3 is 15 residues long. Looked up from germline, CDR1 is SGHRS and CDR2 is YFSETQ. CDR3 in DNA: TGCGCCAGCACCCATAACCGGGGGACTCTGGCTGAAGCTTTCTTT. Translating gives CASTHNRGTLAEAFF. Full variable domain (missing parts from reference TRBV5-1 and TRBJ1-1): KAGVTQTPRYLIKTRGQQVTLSCSPISGHRSVSWYQQTPGQGLQFLFEYFSETQRNKGNFPGRFSGRQFSNSRSEMNVSTLELGDSALYLCASTHNRGTLAEAFFGQGTRLTVV.

This clone was counted between two and nine times. This chain connects TRBV6-4 to TRBJ2-1; D possibly matches TRBD1 or TRBD2 (6 bases each). Trimming removed 4 bases from V and 6 bases from J, with 13 bases in between. Germline values: CDR1 MRHNA, CDR2 SNTAGT. The CDR3 totals 14 residues. Written as DNA, the CDR3 is TGTGCCAGCAGTGGAGGGGGGAGCTCCAATGAGCAGTTCTTC. Amino acids: CASSGGGSSNEQFF.

CDR3 nucleotides: TGTGCCAGTCAACCTGCAGATAACTATGGCTACACCTTC. Encoded protein: CASQPADNYGYTF. The V call is TRBV6-5, the J call TRBJ1-2; D remains unclear. V dropped 9 bases and J dropped 1 base, with 12 bases sitting between them. The length of the CDR3 is 13 residues. Germline lookup yields CDR1 MNHEY and CDR2 SVGAGI.

The rearrangement uses TRBV12-3 or TRBV12-4 and TRBJ1-2; TRBD1 might be the D (5 bases). V lost 5 bases and J 2 bases, leaving 6 bases between the germline ends. This CDR3 region has 12 residues. Here the CDR3 DNA reads TGTGCCAGCAGTCGACAGAACTATGGCTACACCTTC. Translating gives CASSRQNYGYTF.

The J gene is TRBJ1-1, the V gene TRBV5-5; D gene ambiguous. CDR1 is SGHKS and CDR2 is YYEKEE in the germline V gene (reference sequence). Trimming removed 2 bases at V and 1 base at J, with 9 bases between. CDR3 length: 14 residues. The CDR3 sequence: CASSFRSGNTEAFF. The CDR3 bases are TGTGCCAGCAGCTTCCGATCAGGGAACACTGAAGCTTTCTTT.

The rearrangement uses TRBV4-2 and TRBJ2-5, with 13 bases matching TRBD2. V gave up 4 bases and J gave up 3 bases; unmatched junction bases: 2. This CDR3 has 15 amino acids. Looked up from germline, CDR1 is LGHNA and CDR2 is YNFKEQ. The CDR3 coding sequence is TGTGCCAGCAGCCCGGGACTAGCGGGGAAAGAGACCCAGTACTTC. Its protein is CASSPGLAGKETQYF.

V gene TRBV6-1 combines with J gene TRBJ1-2; no clear D. Germline CDR1 is MNHNS and CDR2 is SASEGT. V lost 3 bases and J 4 bases, leaving 30 bases between the germline ends. This CDR3 has 20 amino acids. The CDR3: CASSDRTQRGRLRDAYGYTF. The CDR3 bases are TGTGCCAGCAGTGATAGGACGCAGCGAGGGCGGCTGAGAGACGCCTATGGCTACACCTTC.

The chain links TRBV7-2 to TRBJ2-1, with D tentatively TRBD2 (6 bases). CDR1 is SGHTA and CDR2 is FQGNSA in the germline V gene. This CDR3 is 13 amino acids long. V lost 1 base, J lost 11 bases, and 12 bases lay in between. The CDR3 here is CASSLETLAKQFF. The CDR3 DNA follows: TGTGCCAGCAGCTTAGAGACACTAGCTAAGCAGTTCTTC.

V is TRBV2 and J is TRBJ2-7; D ambiguous. This CDR3 is built from 15 residues. The V gene lost 0 bases and the J gene lost 2 bases, with 11 bases spanning the gap. Germline values: CDR1 SNHLY, CDR2 FYNNEI. The CDR3 spells CASSEALPAAYEQYF. As DNA, the CDR3 is TGTGCCAGCAGTGAAGCGCTTCCAGCAGCCTACGAGCAGTACTTC.

The genes are TRBV11-2 and TRBJ1-2; D perhaps matches TRBD1 (5 bases). There are 13 residues in the CDR3. Germline V gene sequence: CDR1 SGHAT, CDR2 FQNNGV. V was trimmed by 5 bases and J by 1 base, leaving 8 bases between them. CDR3 sequence reads: CASSQTDNYGYTF. In nucleotides, the CDR3 is TGTGCCAGCAGCCAGACAGATAACTATGGCTACACCTTC.